These T cell receptor beta chains were read from a single sample in a study of cytomegalovirus exposure and HLA in healthy donors. Only in-frame clones appear in the TCRdb table, and some are missing; sequencing was by immunoSEQ multiplex PCR. The repertoire consists of 140,000 or so clones, with just under 70% occurring once and the leading ten covering roughly 4.7%. The sample comprised PBMCs. These receptors were obtained from a man between 60 and 75 years old in good health and CMV-seronegative. The CDR3 runs from the conserved cysteine through the conserved F or W. A D gene is named only where the DNA matches it firmly. Expanded clones are given a class, and other clones once, few, many or no size at all.

TRBJ2-6,TRBV7-2,NA,NA,TGTGCCAGCAGCTTAGGGGGGGAACCCTCTGGGGCCAACGTCCTGACTTTC,CASSLGGEPSGANVLTF
TRBJ2-2,TRBV19,NA,NA,TGTGCCAGTCGACTATTTCAAGGGTTTGGGGACACCGGGGAGCTGTTTTTT,CASRLFQGFGDTGELFF
TRBJ1-5,TRBV6-1,NA,TRBD1,TGTGCCAGCGATCCGACAGGGGGTAGCAATCAGCCCCAGCATTTT,CASDPTGGSNQPQHF
TRBJ1-3,TRBV6-5,few,NA,TGTGCCAGCAGTTACGGGTTCGGCAGAGCGGGAAACACCATATATTTT,CASSYGFGRAGNTIYF
TRBJ1-4,TRBV27,few,NA,TGTGCCAGCAGTTTATCAGGGGTCGGGGGAAAACTGTTTTTT,CASSLSGVGGKLFF
TRBJ2-2,TRBV28,NA,TRBD1,TGTGCCAGCAGACGGGACAGGGTCGCCACCGGGGAGCTGTTTTTT,CASRRDRVATGELFF
TRBJ2-3,TRBV19,NA,TRBD1,TGTGCCAGTAGTATGGCGCCAGGGGGCACGCAGTATTTT,CASSMAPGGTQYF
TRBJ2-7,TRBV28,NA,NA,TGTGCCAGCAGTTTATCGGGGGATCCCCTTTACGAGCAGTACTTC,CASSLSGDPLYEQYF
TRBJ2-7,TRBV30,NA,NA,TGTGCCTGGAGCCCGTCAGCGTACGAGCAGTACTTC,CAWSPSAYEQYF
TRBJ1-2,TRBV7-2,NA,NA,TGTGCCAGCGAGGGAGCGAGGGCCGGGCGGAACTATGGCTACACCTTC,CASEGARAGRNYGYTF
TRBJ2-7,TRBV6-5,NA,NA,TGTGCCAGCAGTTACTCGGAGGACGGAGGCTACGAGCAGTACTTC,CASSYSEDGGYEQYF
TRBJ2-7,TRBV11-3,NA,NA,TGTGCCAGCAGCTTAGGGAGAGGCTCCTACGAGCAGTACTTC,CASSLGRGSYEQYF
TRBJ2-7,TRBV19,NA,TRBD1,TGTGCCAGTAGTCGGGACAGGCTCGGCGAGCAGTACTTC,CASSRDRLGEQYF
TRBJ1-6,TRBV5-1,NA,TRBD1,TGCGCCAGCAGCTTAGCTGGACAGGCCAGGGGGCCACCCCTCCACTTT,CASSLAGQARGPPLHF
TRBJ1-2,TRBV9,NA,NA,TGTGCCAGCAGCGTAGGGGACATCGGTAACTATGGCTACACCTTC,CASSVGDIGNYGYTF
TRBJ2-7,TRBV9,NA,NA,TGTGCCAGCAGCGCCGATGTTGAGAGCTCCTACGAGCAGTACTTC,CASSADVESSYEQYF
TRBJ2-7,TRBV5-1,NA,NA,TGCGCCAGCAGCTTCGACAGCTCCTACGAGCAGTACTTC,CASSFDSSYEQYF
TRBJ2-7,TRBV19,NA,NA,TGTGCCAGTAGTTCTCCGACTGGCTCCTACGAGCAGTACTTC,CASSSPTGSYEQYF
TRBJ2-5,TRBV2,NA,NA,TGTGCCAGCAGTGAAGCGAGGACTCAACAAGAGACCCAGTACTTC,CASSEARTQQETQYF
TRBJ2-5,TRBV5-1,NA,TRBD1,TGCGCCAGCAGCTTCCAGGGGGCGTCGGAGACCCAGTACTTC,CASSFQGASETQYF
TRBJ1-1,TRBV2,once,NA,TGTGCCAGCAGTCCGAGTGCCAAACAGGGAAGATTT,CASSPSAKQGRF
TRBJ1-1,TRBV5-1,NA,NA,TGCGCCAGCAGCTTGGCCAGTTTGAACACTGAAGCTTTCTTT,CASSLASLNTEAFF
TRBJ1-2,TRBV28,NA,NA,TGTGCCAGCAGTTCAACAGGTGCGCACTATGGCTACACCTTC,CASSSTGAHYGYTF
TRBJ2-7,TRBV5-1,NA,NA,TGCGCCAGCAGCTTGGCCACAGACTACGAGCAGTACTTC,CASSLATDYEQYF
TRBJ2-7,TRBV6-1,NA,TRBD2,TGTGCCAGCAGCTGGGCTAGCGGCACCTACGAGCAGTACTTC,CASSWASGTYEQYF
TRBJ2-7,TRBV5-4,NA,NA,TGTGCCAGCAGCCCCATGTCAGGGAACGCCTACGAGCAGTACTTC,CASSPMSGNAYEQYF
TRBJ1-2,TRBV29-1,NA,NA,TGCAGCGCCCCGACTGGGGGCCCCTATGGCTACACCTTC,CSAPTGGPYGYTF
TRBJ2-5,TRBV30,NA,NA,TGTGCTGGAACTAGTCAGGAGACCCAGTACTTC,CAGTSQETQYF
TRBJ2-7,TRBV27,NA,NA,TGTGCCAGCAGTTTATCCGACTACAACGAGCAGTACTTC,CASSLSDYNEQYF
TRBJ2-5,TRBV19,NA,NA,TGTGCCAGTCATTCCCGGGATCCGGGGTCGACCCAGTACTTC,CASHSRDPGSTQYF
TRBJ2-1,TRBV5-1,NA,TRBD2,TGCGCCAGCAGCCTTGGGACTAGGTACTACAATGAGCAGTTCTTC,CASSLGTRYYNEQFF
TRBJ2-7,TRBV27,NA,NA,TGTGCCAGCAGTTACGGAAGGACAGTCTCCTACGAGCAGTACTTC,CASSYGRTVSYEQYF
TRBJ2-3,TRBV19,NA,NA,TGTGCCAGCTTCGACAGACCCTTGGGGGATACGCAGTATTTT,CASFDRPLGDTQYF
TRBJ1-1,TRBV28,NA,NA,TGTGCCAGCAGTTTAGACTTCGAGAGGGACACTGAAGCTTTCTTT,CASSLDFERDTEAFF
TRBJ1-1,TRBV7-9,NA,NA,TGTGCCAGCAGCTTGATGACAGCACTGAACACTGAAGCTTTCTTT,CASSLMTALNTEAFF
TRBJ1-4,TRBV15,NA,TRBD1,TGTGCCACCAGCAGAGACAGGGGGCAGGGGAAACTGTTTTTT,CATSRDRGQGKLFF
TRBJ1-2,TRBV7-9,NA,TRBD1,TGTGCCAGCAGCTTGGAGGACAGGGTGTACTATGGCTACACCTTC,CASSLEDRVYYGYTF
TRBJ1-1,TRBV19,NA,NA,TGTGCCAGTAGTATAACCAAGGGGCGTAAAGGCAGCCTCACTGAAGCTTTCTTT,CASSITKGRKGSLTEAFF
TRBJ2-1,TRBV25-1,NA,NA,TGTGCCAGCGCGGAGGGCTACCCCTCCTACAATGAGCAGTTCTTC,CASAEGYPSYNEQFF
TRBJ2-5,TRBV7-7,once,NA,TGTGCCAGCAGCTTAGAGGGGGGGCAAGAGACCCAGTACTTC,CASSLEGGQETQYF
TRBJ2-2,TRBV6-5,NA,NA,TGTGCCAGCAGCCGCACCGGGGAGCTGTTTTTT,CASSRTGELFF
TRBJ1-1,TRBV28,NA,NA,TGTGCCAGCAGCAGAATTATGAACACTGAAGCTTTCTTT,CASSRIMNTEAFF
TRBJ1-2,TRBV7-2,NA,NA,TGTGCCAGTTCCGTCGGCAGTCAGGCCTATGGCTACACCTTC,CASSVGSQAYGYTF
TRBJ2-2,TRBV4-2,NA,NA,TGTGCCAGCAGCCCGCTGGAGGGGTACGGCACCGGGGAGCTGTTTTTT,CASSPLEGYGTGELFF
TRBJ1-4,TRBV30,NA,NA,TGTGCCTGGGGTAATACGGGGGAAAAACTGTTTTTT,CAWGNTGEKLFF
TRBJ2-7,TRBV29-1,few,TRBD1,TGCAGCGTTGGACAGGGGTACGGCGAGCAGTACTTC,CSVGQGYGEQYF
TRBJ2-1,TRBV5-1,NA,NA,TGCGCCAGCAGCATACTAGTATACGATGAGCAGTTCTTC,CASSILVYDEQFF
TRBJ2-7,TRBV14,NA,NA,TGTGCCAGCAGCCAAGATCTGAGACAGCCTGGCTCCTACGAGCAGTACTTC,CASSQDLRQPGSYEQYF
TRBJ2-1,TRBV5-1,NA,NA,TGCGCCAGCAGCTTGGGAGGGAATTCCTACAATGAGCAGTTCTTC,CASSLGGNSYNEQFF
TRBJ1-1,TRBV6-5,NA,NA,TGTGCCAGCAGTTACGAGTCGGGGAGAAACACTGAAGCTTTCTTT,CASSYESGRNTEAFF